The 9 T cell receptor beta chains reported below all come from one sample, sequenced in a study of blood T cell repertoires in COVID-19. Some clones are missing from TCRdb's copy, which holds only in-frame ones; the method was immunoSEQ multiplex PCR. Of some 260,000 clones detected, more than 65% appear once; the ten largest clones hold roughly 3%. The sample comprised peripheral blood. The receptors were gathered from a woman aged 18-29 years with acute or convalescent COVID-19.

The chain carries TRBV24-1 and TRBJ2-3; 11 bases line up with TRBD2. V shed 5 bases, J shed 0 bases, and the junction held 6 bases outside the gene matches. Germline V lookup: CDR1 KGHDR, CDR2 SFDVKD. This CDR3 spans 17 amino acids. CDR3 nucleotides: TGTGCCACCAGTGCCCGGACTAGCGGGTCTAGCACAGATACGCAGTATTTT. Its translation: CATSARTSGSSTDTQYF.

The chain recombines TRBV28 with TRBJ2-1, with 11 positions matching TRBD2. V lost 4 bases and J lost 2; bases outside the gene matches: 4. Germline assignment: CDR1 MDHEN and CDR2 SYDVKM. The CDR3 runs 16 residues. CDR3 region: CASSSPLAGAYNEQFF. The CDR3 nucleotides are TGTGCCAGCAGTTCCCCACTAGCGGGAGCCTACAATGAGCAGTTCTTC. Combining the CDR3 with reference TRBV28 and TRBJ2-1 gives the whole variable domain DVKVTQSSRYLVKRTGEKVFLECVQDMDHENMFWYRQDPGLGLRLIYFSYDVKMKEKGDIPEGYSVSREKKERFSLILESASTNQTSMYLCASSSPLAGAYNEQFFGPGTRLTVL.

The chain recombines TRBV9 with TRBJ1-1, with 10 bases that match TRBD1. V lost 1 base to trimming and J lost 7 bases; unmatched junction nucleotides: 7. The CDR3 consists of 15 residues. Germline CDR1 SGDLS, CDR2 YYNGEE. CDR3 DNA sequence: TGTGCCAGCAGCGTACGGGGACAGGGGATCGATGAAGCTTTCTTT. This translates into CASSVRGQGIDEAFF.

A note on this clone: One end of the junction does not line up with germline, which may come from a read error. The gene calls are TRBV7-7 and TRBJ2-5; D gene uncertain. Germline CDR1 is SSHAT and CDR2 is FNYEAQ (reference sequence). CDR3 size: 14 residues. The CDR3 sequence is CASSSSTYQETQYF. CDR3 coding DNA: TGTGCTAGCAGCTCCAGTACGTACCAAGAGACCCAGTACTTC. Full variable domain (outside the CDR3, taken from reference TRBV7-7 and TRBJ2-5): GAGVSQSPRYKVTKRGQDVTLRCDPISSHATLYWYQQALGQGPEFLTYFNYEAQPDKSGLPSDRFSAERPEGSISTLTIQRTEQRDSAMYRCASSSSTYQETQYFGPGTRLLVL.

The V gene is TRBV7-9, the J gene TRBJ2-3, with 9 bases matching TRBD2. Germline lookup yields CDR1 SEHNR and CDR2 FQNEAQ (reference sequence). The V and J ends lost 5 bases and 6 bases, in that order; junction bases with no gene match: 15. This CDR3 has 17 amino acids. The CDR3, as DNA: TGTGCCAGCAGCCCCCCCGGATGGGGCGGGAGGGTCGATACGCAGTATTTT. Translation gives CASSPPGWGGRVDTQYF.

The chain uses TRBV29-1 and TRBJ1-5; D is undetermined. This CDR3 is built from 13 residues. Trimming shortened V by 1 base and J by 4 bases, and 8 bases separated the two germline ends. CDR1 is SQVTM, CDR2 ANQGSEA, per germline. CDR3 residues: CSVEVGKNQPQHF. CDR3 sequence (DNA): TGCAGCGTTGAAGTTGGCAAAAATCAGCCCCAGCATTTT.

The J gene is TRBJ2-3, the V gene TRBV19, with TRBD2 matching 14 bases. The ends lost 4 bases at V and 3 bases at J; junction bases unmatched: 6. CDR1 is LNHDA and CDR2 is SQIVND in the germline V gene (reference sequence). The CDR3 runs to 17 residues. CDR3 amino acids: CASSSSGTSGSTDTQYF. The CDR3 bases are TGTGCCAGTAGTAGCTCCGGGACTAGCGGGAGTACAGATACGCAGTATTTT.

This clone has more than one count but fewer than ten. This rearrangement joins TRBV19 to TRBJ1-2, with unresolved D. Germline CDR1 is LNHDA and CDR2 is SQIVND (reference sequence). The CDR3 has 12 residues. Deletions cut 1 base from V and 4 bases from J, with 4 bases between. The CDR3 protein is CASSIAGYGYTF. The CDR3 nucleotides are TGTGCCAGTAGTATAGCGGGCTATGGCTACACCTTC.

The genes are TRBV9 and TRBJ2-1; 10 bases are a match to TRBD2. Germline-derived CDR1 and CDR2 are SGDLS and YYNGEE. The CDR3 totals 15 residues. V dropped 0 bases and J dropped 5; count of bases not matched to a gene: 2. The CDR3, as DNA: TGTGCCAGCAGCGTAGGGACTAGCGGAGACAATGAGCAGTTCTTC. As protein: CASSVGTSGDNEQFF.